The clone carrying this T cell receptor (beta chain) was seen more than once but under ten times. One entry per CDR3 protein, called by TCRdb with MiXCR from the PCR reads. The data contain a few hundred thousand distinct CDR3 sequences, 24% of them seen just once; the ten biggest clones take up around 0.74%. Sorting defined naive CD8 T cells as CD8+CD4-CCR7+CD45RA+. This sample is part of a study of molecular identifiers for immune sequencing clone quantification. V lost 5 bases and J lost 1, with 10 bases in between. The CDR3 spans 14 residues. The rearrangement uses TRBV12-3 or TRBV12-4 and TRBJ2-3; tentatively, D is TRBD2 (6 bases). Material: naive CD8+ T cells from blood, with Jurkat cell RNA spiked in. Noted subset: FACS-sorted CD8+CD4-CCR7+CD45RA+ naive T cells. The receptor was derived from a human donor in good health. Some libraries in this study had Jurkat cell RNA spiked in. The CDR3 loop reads CASSPSGRTDTQYF. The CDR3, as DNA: TGTGCCAGCAGTCCAAGCGGGCGCACAGATACGCAGTATTTT.